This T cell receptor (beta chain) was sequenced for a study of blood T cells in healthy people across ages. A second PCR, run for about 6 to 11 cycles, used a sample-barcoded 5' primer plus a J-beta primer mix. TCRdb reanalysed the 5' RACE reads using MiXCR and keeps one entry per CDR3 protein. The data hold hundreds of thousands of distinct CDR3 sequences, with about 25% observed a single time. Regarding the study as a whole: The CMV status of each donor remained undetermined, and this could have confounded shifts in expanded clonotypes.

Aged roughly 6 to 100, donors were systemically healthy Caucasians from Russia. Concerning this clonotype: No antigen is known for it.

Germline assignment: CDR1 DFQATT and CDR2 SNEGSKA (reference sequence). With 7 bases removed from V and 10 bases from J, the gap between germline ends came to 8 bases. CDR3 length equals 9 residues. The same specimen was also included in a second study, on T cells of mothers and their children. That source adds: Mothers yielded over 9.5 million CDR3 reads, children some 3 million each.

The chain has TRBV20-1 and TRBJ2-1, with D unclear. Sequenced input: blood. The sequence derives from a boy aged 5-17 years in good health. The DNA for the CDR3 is TGCAGTGTAAAAACAGAGCAGTTCTTC. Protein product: CSVKTEQFF.